A selection of T cell receptor beta chains follows, all from one sample in a study of blood T cells in healthy people across ages. Via MiXCR, TCRdb re-called the 5' RACE reads, giving one row per CDR3 protein. This sample has a few hundred thousand distinct CDR3 sequences, with 50% to 60% found just once. Sequenced material: blood. These receptors were taken from a man in his 60s in good health. The CDR3 runs from the conserved cysteine through the conserved F or W. D genes are given only for firm matches. Clone sizes are given selectively: once, few, many, or a class where the clone is expanded.

clone size: NA
V gene: TRBV16
D gene: NA
J gene: TRBJ2-5
CDR3 protein: CAGSQYAGKTPQYF
CDR3 DNA: TGTGCCGGCAGCCAATACGCCGGGAAGACCCCACAGTACTTC

clone size: NA
V gene: TRBV20-1
D gene: TRBD2
J gene: TRBJ2-6
CDR3 protein: CSARGAGANVLTF
CDR3 DNA: TGCAGTGCCCGGGGGGCTGGGGCCAACGTCCTGACTTTC

clone size: NA
V gene: TRBV4-2
D gene: TRBD1
J gene: TRBJ2-7
CDR3 protein: CASSQKQGNGLEAQYF
CDR3 DNA: TGTGCCAGCAGCCAAAAACAGGGGAATGGATTGGAGGCCCAGTACTTC

clone size: few
V gene: TRBV14
D gene: TRBD1
J gene: TRBJ2-1
CDR3 protein: CASSHVRDRGQFF
CDR3 DNA: TGTGCCAGCAGCCACGTCCGGGACAGGGGGCAGTTCTTC

clone size: NA
V gene: TRBV20-1
D gene: TRBD2
J gene: TRBJ2-5
CDR3 protein: CSARVETSRETQYF
CDR3 DNA: TGCAGTGCTAGAGTTGAGACTAGCCGAGAGACCCAGTACTTC

clone size: NA
V gene: TRBV4-2
D gene: NA
J gene: TRBJ2-7
CDR3 protein: CASSQDRQTYEQYF
CDR3 DNA: TGTGCCAGCAGCCAAGATCGCCAGACCTACGAGCAGTACTTC

clone size: NA
V gene: TRBV5-6
D gene: NA
J gene: TRBJ2-4
CDR3 protein: CASTGGSPRIQYF
CDR3 DNA: TGTGCCAGCACCGGAGGGTCCCCCCGGATTCAGTACTTC

clone size: NA
V gene: TRBV27
D gene: TRBD1
J gene: TRBJ2-6
CDR3 protein: CASSLTGMAGANVLTF
CDR3 DNA: TGTGCCAGCAGTCTGACAGGGATGGCTGGGGCCAACGTCCTGACTTTC

clone size: NA
V gene: TRBV5-6
D gene: NA
J gene: TRBJ2-7
CDR3 protein: CASSVEGSSYEQYF
CDR3 DNA: TGTGCCAGCAGCGTGGAGGGGTCCTCCTACGAGCAGTACTTC

clone size: NA
V gene: TRBV28
D gene: NA
J gene: TRBJ1-1
CDR3 protein: CASSLMGSLMNTEAFF
CDR3 DNA: TGTGCCAGCAGTTTGATGGGGAGCCTCATGAACACTGAAGCTTTCTTT

clone size: NA
V gene: TRBV2
D gene: TRBD1
J gene: TRBJ1-5
CDR3 protein: CASSERKTGTGNQPQHF
CDR3 DNA: TGTGCCAGCAGTGAACGGAAAACCGGGACAGGGAATCAGCCCCAGCATTTT

clone size: NA
V gene: TRBV27
D gene: NA
J gene: TRBJ1-5
CDR3 protein: CASSLYGGNQPQHF
CDR3 DNA: TGTGCCAGCAGTTTATACGGCGGCAATCAGCCCCAGCATTTT

clone size: NA
V gene: TRBV7-2
D gene: TRBD2
J gene: TRBJ2-7
CDR3 protein: CASSQPGTTVEQYF
CDR3 DNA: TGTGCCAGCAGCCAGCCCGGGACTACTGTTGAGCAGTACTTC

clone size: NA
V gene: TRBV20-1
D gene: TRBD2
J gene: TRBJ2-1
CDR3 protein: CSARTPLAGENNEQFF
CDR3 DNA: TGCAGTGCTAGAACCCCACTAGCGGGGGAAAACAATGAGCAGTTCTTC

clone size: once
V gene: TRBV6-6
D gene: TRBD2
J gene: TRBJ2-7
CDR3 protein: CASTGTSGRAGEQYF
CDR3 DNA: TGTGCCAGCACCGGGACTAGCGGGAGGGCCGGCGAGCAGTACTTC

clone size: few
V gene: TRBV27
D gene: NA
J gene: TRBJ2-3
CDR3 protein: CASSLGTNPRLTDTQYF
CDR3 DNA: TGTGCCAGCAGTTTGGGCACTAACCCGAGACTAACAGATACGCAGTATTTT

clone size: NA
V gene: TRBV5-1
D gene: NA
J gene: TRBJ2-3
CDR3 protein: CASSLGGNPGDTQYF
CDR3 DNA: TGCGCCAGCAGCTTGGGAGGGAACCCGGGAGATACGCAGTATTTT

clone size: few
V gene: TRBV27
D gene: TRBD2
J gene: TRBJ2-3
CDR3 protein: CASSPLSSGSTDTQYF
CDR3 DNA: TGTGCCAGCAGTCCCCTGTCTAGCGGCAGCACAGATACGCAGTATTTT

clone size: NA
V gene: TRBV28
D gene: TRBD1
J gene: TRBJ2-6
CDR3 protein: CASRAGTGVSGANVLTF
CDR3 DNA: TGTGCCAGCAGGGCCGGGACAGGCGTCTCTGGGGCCAACGTCCTGACTTTC

clone size: NA
V gene: TRBV6-6
D gene: NA
J gene: TRBJ2-5
CDR3 protein: CASRLPTEVWQYF
CDR3 DNA: TGTGCCAGCAGACTCCCGACAGAGGTGTGGCAGTACTTC

clone size: NA
V gene: TRBV28
D gene: NA
J gene: TRBJ2-1
CDR3 protein: CASIPGTSYNEQFF
CDR3 DNA: TGTGCCAGCATCCCGGGGACTTCCTACAATGAGCAGTTCTTC

clone size: NA
V gene: TRBV7-8
D gene: TRBD1
J gene: TRBJ1-1
CDR3 protein: CASSPLGQGMNTEAFF
CDR3 DNA: TGTGCCAGCAGCCCATTAGGACAGGGAATGAACACTGAAGCTTTCTTT

clone size: many
V gene: TRBV28
D gene: TRBD2
J gene: TRBJ2-7
CDR3 protein: CASSSPTSGPSSYEQYF
CDR3 DNA: TGTGCCAGCAGTTCACCCACTAGCGGCCCTAGCTCCTACGAGCAGTACTTC

clone size: NA
V gene: TRBV6-6
D gene: TRBD2
J gene: TRBJ2-3
CDR3 protein: CASSLASGGASPDTQYF
CDR3 DNA: TGTGCCAGCAGCCTGGCTAGCGGGGGGGCCAGTCCAGATACGCAGTATTTT

clone size: once
V gene: TRBV25-1
D gene: NA
J gene: TRBJ2-5
CDR3 protein: CASSESIGGRGETQYF
CDR3 DNA: TGTGCCAGCAGTGAATCGATAGGGGGGAGGGGGGAGACCCAGTACTTC

clone size: few
V gene: TRBV2
D gene: TRBD2
J gene: TRBJ2-1
CDR3 protein: CASSGTSGVTTSYNEQFF
CDR3 DNA: TGTGCCAGCAGTGGGACTAGCGGGGTCACTACGTCCTACAATGAGCAGTTCTTC

clone size: NA
V gene: TRBV19
D gene: NA
J gene: TRBJ1-6
CDR3 protein: CASSPRGSGKGSPLHF
CDR3 DNA: TGTGCCAGTAGTCCCCGTGGCAGTGGAAAAGGTTCACCCCTCCACTTT

clone size: NA
V gene: TRBV6-2/TRBV6-3
D gene: TRBD2
J gene: TRBJ2-3
CDR3 protein: CASSLNSGGASDTQYF
CDR3 DNA: TGTGCCAGCAGCCTAAACAGCGGGGGGGCCTCAGATACGCAGTATTTT

clone size: NA
V gene: TRBV7-2
D gene: NA
J gene: TRBJ2-7
CDR3 protein: CASSLGLGIYEQYF
CDR3 DNA: TGTGCCAGCAGCTTAGGACTCGGGATATACGAGCAGTACTTC

clone size: NA
V gene: TRBV11-2
D gene: NA
J gene: TRBJ2-7
CDR3 protein: CASSLGTGPYEQYF
CDR3 DNA: TGTGCCAGCAGCTTAGGTACGGGCCCCTACGAGCAGTACTTC

clone size: few
V gene: TRBV29-1
D gene: NA
J gene: TRBJ2-7
CDR3 protein: CSVEDPAGVDEQYF
CDR3 DNA: TGCAGCGTTGAAGATCCCGCCGGAGTGGACGAGCAGTACTTC

clone size: NA
V gene: TRBV7-9
D gene: TRBD1
J gene: TRBJ2-5
CDR3 protein: CASSLDRDRETTQYF
CDR3 DNA: TGTGCCAGCAGCCTCGACCGGGACAGGGAAACTACCCAGTACTTC

clone size: many
V gene: TRBV27
D gene: NA
J gene: TRBJ2-2
CDR3 protein: CASSLRQAATGELFF
CDR3 DNA: TGTGCCAGCAGTTTACGGCAGGCCGCCACCGGGGAGCTGTTTTTT

clone size: NA
V gene: TRBV4-2
D gene: TRBD2
J gene: TRBJ2-5
CDR3 protein: CASSQDRAGEYQETQYF
CDR3 DNA: TGTGCCAGCAGCCAAGATAGGGCGGGAGAGTACCAAGAGACCCAGTACTTC

clone size: NA
V gene: TRBV28
D gene: NA
J gene: TRBJ1-1
CDR3 protein: CASSLFRASANIEAFF
CDR3 DNA: TGTGCCAGCAGTTTATTTAGGGCAAGTGCGAACATTGAAGCTTTCTTT

clone size: NA
V gene: TRBV5-1
D gene: NA
J gene: TRBJ2-1
CDR3 protein: CAGGGSGNSYNEQFF
CDR3 DNA: TGCGCCGGCGGAGGATCCGGGAACTCCTACAATGAGCAGTTCTTC

clone size: few
V gene: TRBV27
D gene: NA
J gene: TRBJ1-1
CDR3 protein: CASKYQGGTEAFF
CDR3 DNA: TGTGCCAGCAAATATCAGGGTGGCACTGAAGCTTTCTTT

clone size: NA
V gene: TRBV29-1
D gene: TRBD2
J gene: TRBJ2-1
CDR3 protein: CSVVGAGGSEQFF
CDR3 DNA: TGCAGCGTTGTTGGAGCGGGAGGGTCGGAGCAGTTCTTC

clone size: NA
V gene: TRBV28
D gene: NA
J gene: TRBJ2-3
CDR3 protein: CASMGRGVGGTDTQYF
CDR3 DNA: TGTGCCAGCATGGGAAGGGGGGTTGGGGGCACAGATACGCAGTATTTT

clone size: few
V gene: TRBV27
D gene: TRBD1
J gene: TRBJ1-2
CDR3 protein: CASSLFRGQAYGYTF
CDR3 DNA: TGTGCCAGCAGTTTATTTCGGGGACAGGCCTATGGCTACACCTTC

clone size: NA
V gene: TRBV28
D gene: TRBD2
J gene: TRBJ2-1
CDR3 protein: CASLLAGGQFNEQFF
CDR3 DNA: TGTGCCAGCCTTTTAGCGGGAGGGCAATTCAATGAGCAGTTCTTC

clone size: NA
V gene: TRBV27
D gene: TRBD1
J gene: TRBJ2-3
CDR3 protein: CANSPESTGRNTDTQYF
CDR3 DNA: TGTGCCAACAGTCCCGAATCGACAGGGCGGAACACAGATACGCAGTATTTT

clone size: many
V gene: TRBV6-2/TRBV6-3
D gene: NA
J gene: TRBJ2-4
CDR3 protein: CASRLIAKNIQYF
CDR3 DNA: TGTGCCAGCAGGTTGATAGCCAAAAACATTCAGTACTTC

clone size: NA
V gene: TRBV5-1
D gene: TRBD1
J gene: TRBJ2-3
CDR3 protein: CASSPGQGASTDTQYF
CDR3 DNA: TGCGCCAGCAGCCCGGGACAGGGGGCGAGCACAGATACGCAGTATTTT

clone size: NA
V gene: TRBV4-2
D gene: TRBD2
J gene: TRBJ2-3
CDR3 protein: CASSQEGKRGTDTQYF
CDR3 DNA: TGTGCCAGCAGCCAAGAAGGGAAGCGGGGGACAGATACGCAGTATTTT

clone size: NA
V gene: TRBV9
D gene: TRBD2
J gene: TRBJ2-5
CDR3 protein: CASSPRTSGRETQYF
CDR3 DNA: TGTGCCAGCAGTCCTCGGACTAGCGGGAGGGAGACCCAGTACTTC

clone size: few
V gene: TRBV24-1
D gene: NA
J gene: TRBJ1-5
CDR3 protein: CATSDSRTGNQPQHF
CDR3 DNA: TGTGCCACCAGTGATTCGCGCACAGGGAATCAGCCCCAGCATTTT

clone size: NA
V gene: TRBV20-1
D gene: NA
J gene: TRBJ2-7
CDR3 protein: CSSTTPTYEQYF
CDR3 DNA: TGCAGTTCTACGACACCGACCTACGAGCAGTACTTC

clone size: NA
V gene: TRBV6-5
D gene: NA
J gene: TRBJ2-4
CDR3 protein: CASSDPDFWQYF
CDR3 DNA: TGTGCCAGCAGTGACCCGGACTTCTGGCAGTACTTC

clone size: NA
V gene: TRBV28
D gene: NA
J gene: TRBJ2-7
CDR3 protein: CASSLSPGFSYEQYF
CDR3 DNA: TGTGCCAGCAGTTTATCACCAGGGTTTTCCTACGAGCAGTACTTC

clone size: many
V gene: TRBV6-2/TRBV6-3
D gene: TRBD2
J gene: TRBJ2-1
CDR3 protein: CASSGGRLAGINEQFF
CDR3 DNA: TGTGCCAGCAGTGGGGGCCGACTAGCGGGCATCAATGAGCAGTTCTTC

clone size: once
V gene: TRBV11-3
D gene: NA
J gene: TRBJ2-1
CDR3 protein: CASSPGRRNEQFF
CDR3 DNA: TGTGCCAGCTCACCGGGACGGCGGAATGAGCAGTTCTTC

clone size: NA
V gene: TRBV11-2
D gene: NA
J gene: TRBJ2-1
CDR3 protein: CASSLQVSRNEQFF
CDR3 DNA: TGTGCCAGCAGCTTACAGGTGTCTAGGAATGAGCAGTTCTTC

clone size: NA
V gene: TRBV7-9
D gene: NA
J gene: TRBJ2-7
CDR3 protein: CASSSPVPYAEQYF
CDR3 DNA: TGTGCCAGCAGCTCCCCAGTTCCCTACGCTGAGCAGTACTTC

clone size: NA
V gene: TRBV4-1
D gene: TRBD2
J gene: TRBJ2-7
CDR3 protein: CASSQDLGGYEQYF
CDR3 DNA: TGCGCCAGCAGCCAAGATCTGGGAGGGTACGAGCAGTACTTC

clone size: NA
V gene: TRBV5-1
D gene: TRBD2
J gene: TRBJ2-4
CDR3 protein: CASSFGLAGVVAKNIQYF
CDR3 DNA: TGCGCCAGCAGCTTTGGGCTAGCGGGGGTTGTGGCCAAAAACATTCAGTACTTC

clone size: few
V gene: TRBV29-1
D gene: NA
J gene: TRBJ1-2
CDR3 protein: CSVDGGKGYTF
CDR3 DNA: TGCAGCGTTGACGGGGGGAAAGGCTACACCTTC